This TCR beta chain came from a study of T cell changes during pregnancy in multiple sclerosis. Produced via immunoSEQ multiplex PCR; TCRdb's table is partial and in-frame only. The sample records some 28,000 clones, 85% to 95% being singletons. Germline V lookup: CDR1 SGHTA, CDR2 FQGTGA. The CDR3 is made up of 13 amino acids. Trimming at V came to 6 bases and at J to 7 bases, leaving 5 bases not matched to a gene. This TCR came from a female donor with multiple sclerosis, enrolled in a pregnancy study. This specimen consisted of CD4+ T cells from peripheral blood mononuclear cells, obtained after pregnancy. This chain joins TRBV7-3 and TRBJ2-2; 7 nucleotides match TRBD2. Here the CDR3 DNA reads TGTGCCAGCAGGGCGGGGGACCACGGGGAGCTGTTTTTT. As protein: CASRAGDHGELFF.